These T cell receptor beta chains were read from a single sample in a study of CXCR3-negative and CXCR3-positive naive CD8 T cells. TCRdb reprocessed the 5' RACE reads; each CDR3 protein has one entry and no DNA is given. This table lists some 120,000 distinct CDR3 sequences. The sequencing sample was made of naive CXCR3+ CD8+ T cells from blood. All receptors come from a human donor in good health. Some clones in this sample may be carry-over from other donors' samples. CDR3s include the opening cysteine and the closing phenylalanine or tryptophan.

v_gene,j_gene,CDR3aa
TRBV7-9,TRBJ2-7,CATRGTSGYEQYF
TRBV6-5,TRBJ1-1,CASSYQGHPEAFF
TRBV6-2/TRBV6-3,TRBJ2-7,CASSRTEFSYEQYF
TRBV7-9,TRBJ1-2,CASSSDRGDYGYTF
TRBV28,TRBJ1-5,CASSLQLESGPQHF
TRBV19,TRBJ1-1,CASTPGQENTEAFF
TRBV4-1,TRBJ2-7,CASGRTSGDYEQYF
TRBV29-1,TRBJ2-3,CSVEDLPRAGASDTQYF
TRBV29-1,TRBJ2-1,CSPYGGGTYNEQFF
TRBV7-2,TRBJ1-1,CASSLRPTAGSTEAFF
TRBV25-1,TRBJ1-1,CASSGLDASNTEAFF
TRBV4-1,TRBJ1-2,CASSQGRGASYGYTF
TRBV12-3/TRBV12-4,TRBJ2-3,CASSFGLLPVSGTDTQYF
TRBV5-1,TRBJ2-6,CASTFPGANVLTF
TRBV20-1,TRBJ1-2,CSARSMVGVALGYTF
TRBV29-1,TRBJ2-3,CSVEDGGTDTQYF
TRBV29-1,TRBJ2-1,CSVEGGSSYNEQFF
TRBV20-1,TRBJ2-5,CSATAGETQYF
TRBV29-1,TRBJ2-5,CSVDVYGRTSYQETQYF
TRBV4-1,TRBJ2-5,CASSQASGQPQYF
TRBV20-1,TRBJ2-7,CSARSVGTGIYEQYF
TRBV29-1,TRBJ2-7,CSVEDPGTGLYEQYF
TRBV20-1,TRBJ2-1,CSARDFPAGAYNEQFF
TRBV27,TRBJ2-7,CASSRQGVMDEQYF
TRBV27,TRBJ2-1,CASSLKTGYYNEQFF
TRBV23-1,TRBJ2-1,CASSHPPPLAGVGNEQFF
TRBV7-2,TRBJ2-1,CASSSGTSGSPGLLDEQFF
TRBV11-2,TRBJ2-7,CASSFGADWGYEQYF
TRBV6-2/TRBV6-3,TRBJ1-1,CASSYDGANTEAFF
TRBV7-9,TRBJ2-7,CASSLSRDAGTYEQYF
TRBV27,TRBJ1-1,CASSSPSGTGGNTEAFF
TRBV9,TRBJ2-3,CASSVARYSTDTQYF
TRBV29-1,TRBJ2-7,CSVEGTETAYEQYF
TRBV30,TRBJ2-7,CAWSVDSSYEQYF
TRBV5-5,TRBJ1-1,CASSPWTGDLPEAFF
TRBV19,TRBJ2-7,CASSITGDGNYEQYF
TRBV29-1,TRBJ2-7,CSVQFVGSETYEQYF
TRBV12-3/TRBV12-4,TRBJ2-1,CASSPPASGNNEQFF
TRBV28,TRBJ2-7,CASSLRAGTGYEQYF
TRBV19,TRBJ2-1,CASSFQGAAYNEQFF
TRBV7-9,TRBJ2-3,CASSSPGLAGGTSGADTQYF
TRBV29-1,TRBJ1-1,CSGVGWDTEAFF
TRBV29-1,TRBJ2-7,CSVEEGPYEQYF
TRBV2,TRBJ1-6,CASSDRVNSPLHF
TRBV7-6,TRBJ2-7,CASSHSADRPYEQYF
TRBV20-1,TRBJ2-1,CSAREGLAPYNEQFF
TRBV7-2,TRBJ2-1,CATEGRGNEQFF
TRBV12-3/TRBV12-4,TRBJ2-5,CASSPPGGWGQETQYF
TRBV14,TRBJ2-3,CASSQDWGSGTDTQYF
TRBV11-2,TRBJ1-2,CASSSDNGYGYTF
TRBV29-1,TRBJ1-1,CSVPEGNEGNTEAFF
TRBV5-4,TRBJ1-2,CASSLAAGADYGYTF